The 21 T cell receptor beta chains listed next were all sequenced from one sample in a study of blood T cells in healthy people across ages. Primers used in a second PCR of roughly 7 to 12 cycles were a sample-barcoded 5' primer and a J-beta primer mix. TCRdb re-called the 5' RACE reads with MiXCR, one entry per CDR3 protein. Of about 1.5 million distinct CDR3 sequences listed, about 42% are singletons. The specimen sequenced was blood. The source of these receptors is a woman younger than 30 in good health.

The genes are TRBV5-1 and TRBJ1-1; 11 bases match TRBD1. This CDR3 is built from 15 residues. CDR1 and CDR2 from the germline V gene are SGHRS and YFSETQ. After removal of 5 bases from V and 5 bases from J, the junction contained 8 bases not matched to a gene. For the CDR3, the DNA is TGCGCCAGCAGTTCCTCGGACAGGGGGCAGACTGAAGCTTTCTTT. Translated: CASSSSDRGQTEAFF.

This clonotype was found a few times. The chain joins TRBV5-1 to TRBJ2-5; 7 bases fit TRBD2. Looked up from germline, CDR1 is SGHRS and CDR2 is YFSETQ. The CDR3 contains 15 residues. Losses at the gene ends were 1 base for V and 11 bases for J; bases not matched to a gene: 14. The CDR3 DNA follows: TGCGCCAGCAGCTTGACCAGCGGGGAGACCAATGAGCAGTACTTC. Protein: CASSLTSGETNEQYF. The whole variable domain, filled in from reference TRBV5-1 and TRBJ2-5, reads KAGVTQTPRYLIKTRGQQVTLSCSPISGHRSVSWYQQTPGQGLQFLFEYFSETQRNKGNFPGRFSGRQFSNSRSEMNVSTLELGDSALYLCASSLTSGETNEQYFGPGTRLLVL.

The V call is TRBV11-2, the J call TRBJ2-3; 9 positions match TRBD1. Trimming removed 5 bases from V and 5 bases from J; junction bases left unmatched: 5. This CDR3 spans 14 amino acids. The germline gives CDR1 SGHAT, CDR2 FQNNGV. CDR3 protein: CASSRDRVKDTQYF. The CDR3 region has the DNA TGTGCCAGCAGCCGGGACAGGGTGAAAGATACGCAGTATTTT. The variable domain in full, completed from reference TRBV11-2 and TRBJ2-3, reads EAGVAQSPRYKIIEKRQSVAFWCNPISGHATLYWYQQILGQGPKLLIQFQNNGVVDDSQLPKDRFSAERLKGVDSTLKIQPAKLEDSAVYLCASSRDRVKDTQYFGPGTRLTVL.

There are many counts of this clonotype. The chain combines TRBV20-1 with TRBJ1-4; 8 bases fit TRBD1. CDR1 and CDR2 (germline): DFQATT, SNEGSKA (reference sequence). V dropped 6 bases and J dropped 6; count of bases not matched to a gene: 12. There are 15 residues in the CDR3. CDR3 DNA sequence: TGCAGTGCGACAGGACAGGGAACTTCGCATGAAAAACTGTTTTTT. As protein: CSATGQGTSHEKLFF.

The gene calls are TRBV7-2 and TRBJ1-4, with a tentative D call TRBD1 (5 bases). Germline V gives CDR1 SGHTA, CDR2 FQGNSA. Trimming took 3 bases from V and 0 from J, leaving 14 bases between them. This CDR3 has 17 residues. The CDR3 DNA sequence: TGTGCCAGCAGCTTCCGAGCGGGGCCCACAACTAATGAAAAACTGTTTTTT. Encoded protein: CASSFRAGPTTNEKLFF.

The chain links TRBV5-1 to TRBJ1-2; 10 bases align to TRBD1. The trim removed 2 bases at V and 6 bases at J, leaving 4 bases unmatched. This CDR3 comprises 14 residues. CDR1 and CDR2 from the germline V gene are SGHRS and YFSETQ. The DNA for the CDR3 is TGCGCCAGCAGCTTCGGGACAGGGGAAGATGGCTACACCTTC. Its translation: CASSFGTGEDGYTF.

This rearrangement joins TRBV6-6 to TRBJ2-4; the match to TRBD2 covers 9 bases. This CDR3 is 14 amino acids long. Germline V lookup: CDR1 MNHNY, CDR2 SVGAGI (reference sequence). The trim removed 8 bases at V and 11 bases at J, leaving 13 bases unmatched. CDR3 nucleotide sequence: TGTGCCAGCCATCGGGGGACTAGCATTGGCTTTCAGTACTTC. It translates to CASHRGTSIGFQYF.

The J gene is TRBJ1-2, the V gene TRBV10-3; weak D call: TRBD1 (5 bases). V was shortened by 3 bases and J by 2 bases, with 10 bases between the two germline ends. The CDR3 loop spans 14 amino acids. Germline CDR1 reads ENHRY; CDR2 reads SYGVKD. The CDR3 region has the DNA TGTGCCATCAGTGAACAATGGGGGAACTATGGCTACACCTTC. Its protein product is CAISEQWGNYGYTF.

The V call is TRBV24-1, the J call TRBJ2-2; weak D call: TRBD1 (5 bases). Germline CDR1 reads KGHDR; CDR2 reads SFDVKD. The CDR3 runs to 13 residues. V lost 4 bases and J lost 7, with 9 bases in between. CDR3 amino acids: CATSDPGIGELFF. DNA of the CDR3: TGTGCCACCAGTGACCCAGGGATCGGGGAGCTGTTTTTT.

This clonotype has more than one count but fewer than ten. The chain recombines TRBV5-1 with TRBJ1-1; 8 bases fit TRBD1. This CDR3 has 16 amino acids. V was pared by 4 bases and J by 0 bases, with 8 bases of the junction left unmatched. Germline assignment: CDR1 SGHRS and CDR2 YFSETQ. The CDR3 nucleotides are TGCGCCAGCAGCACCTCAGGGGGCAGGATGAACACTGAAGCTTTCTTT. Protein product: CASSTSGGRMNTEAFF.

Only a few counts were recorded for this clonotype. The chain joins TRBV28 to TRBJ2-5; tentative D call: TRBD1 (6 bases). Deletions cut 8 bases from V and 3 bases from J, with 25 bases between. From germline, CDR1 is MDHEN and CDR2 SYDVKM. This CDR3 has 17 amino acids. Here the CDR3 DNA reads TGTGCCAGCCGACCTTTCTTCACCGGGACAAAAGAAGAGACCCAGTACTTC. This encodes CASRPFFTGTKEETQYF. Variable domain in full (rest from reference TRBV28 and TRBJ2-5): DVKVTQSSRYLVKRTGEKVFLECVQDMDHENMFWYRQDPGLGLRLIYFSYDVKMKEKGDIPEGYSVSREKKERFSLILESASTNQTSMYLCASRPFFTGTKEETQYFGPGTRLLVL.

DNA of the CDR3: TGTGCCAGCAGCTTTCAGGGCTGGGTTATCTATGAGCAGTTCTTC. It translates to CASSFQGWVIYEQFF. The gene calls are TRBV7-2 and TRBJ2-1; the D gene is possibly TRBD1 (5 bases). The V gene's germline CDR1 is SGHTA and CDR2 FQGNSA. V lost 3 bases and J lost 8, with 17 bases in between. The CDR3 totals 15 residues.

The chain joins TRBV20-1 to TRBJ2-3, with 10 bases identical to TRBD2. This CDR3 is built from 15 residues. The germline gives CDR1 DFQATT, CDR2 SNEGSKA (reference sequence). Unmatched junction bases numbered 11, after V lost 6 bases and J lost 5 bases. The CDR3 reads CSAEGSGGARDTQYF. CDR3 DNA: TGCAGTGCCGAAGGGAGCGGGGGGGCGAGAGATACGCAGTATTTT.

The chain has TRBV29-1 and TRBJ2-1; D is perhaps TRBD1 (6 bases). V was trimmed by 7 bases and J by 9 bases, leaving 13 bases between them. Germline V gene data show CDR1 as SQVTM and CDR2 as ANQGSEA. The CDR3 runs 11 residues. The CDR3 sequence: CSEAGVGEQFF. The CDR3 nucleotides are TGCAGCGAGGCAGGGGTGGGTGAGCAGTTCTTC.

This clonotype was seen a handful of times. This chain uses TRBV7-2 with TRBJ2-3, with TRBD2 as a possible D gene (5 bases). The CDR3 runs to 15 residues. Trimming pared 4 bases from V and 4 bases from J, leaving 15 bases between. In germline, CDR1 is SGHTA, CDR2 FQGNSA. The CDR3 nucleotides read TGTGCCAGCAGCTCCCCCTGGGCTAGCTCAGATACGCAGTATTTT. Translation: CASSSPWASSDTQYF.

The rearrangement joins TRBV12-3 or TRBV12-4 to TRBJ2-2, with 15 bases fitting TRBD2. The CDR3 has 19 amino acids. The ends lost 2 bases at V and 2 bases at J; junction bases unmatched: 6. The CDR3 DNA follows: TGTGCCAGCAGTTTATCGCCGGGACTAGCGGGGGGAAACACCGGGGAGCTGTTTTTT. Amino acid sequence: CASSLSPGLAGGNTGELFF.

The genes are TRBV9 and TRBJ2-3; a weak D match, TRBD1 (5 bases). This CDR3 is built from 13 residues. Germline lookup yields CDR1 SGDLS and CDR2 YYNGEE. With 5 bases removed from V and 4 bases from J, the gap between germline ends came to 11 bases. CDR3 sequence reads: CASSDSMPDTQYF. CDR3 nucleotides: TGTGCCAGCAGTGACAGCATGCCAGATACGCAGTATTTT.

Concerning this clonotype itself: One junction end disagrees with the germline gene, perhaps due to a read error. The chain links TRBV4-3 to TRBJ2-1; 10 bases line up with TRBD2. CDR1 LGHNA and CDR2 YSLEER come from the germline V gene. The CDR3 runs 16 residues. The CDR3 here is CDSSQTERGGYNEQFF. CDR3 DNA sequence: TGCGACAGCAGCCAAACGGAGCGGGGGGGTTACAATGAGCAGTTCTTC.

The J gene is TRBJ1-5, the V gene TRBV7-2; tentative D call: TRBD1 (5 bases). The germline V gene encodes CDR1 SGHTA and CDR2 FQGNSA. The CDR3 is 18 residues long. Between the trimmed V and J ends, which lost 5 bases and 0 bases, there was a span of 20 bases. The CDR3 is CASSISGTASPSNQPQHF. Written as DNA, the CDR3 is TGTGCCAGCAGCATCTCCGGGACCGCTAGCCCTAGCAATCAGCCCCAGCATTTT.

The chain is built from TRBV12-3 or TRBV12-4 and TRBJ1-5; no firm D call. The V end was cut by 6 bases, the J end by 4 bases, with 13 bases between. The CDR3 extends over 14 amino acids. The CDR3 DNA reads TGTGCCAGCAGACCCGGACGGATGAATCAGCCCCAGCATTTT. Amino acid sequence: CASRPGRMNQPQHF.

CDR3 nucleotides: TGTGCCACCTCAGGGGCGGACAGGGTTGGAAATGAGCAGTTCTTC. Amino acid sequence: CATSGADRVGNEQFF. The chain couples TRBV28 to TRBJ2-1; 8 nucleotides match TRBD1. Germline V gene lookup returns CDR1 MDHEN and CDR2 SYDVKM. This CDR3 has 15 residues. V lost 10 bases to trimming and J lost 7 bases; unmatched junction nucleotides: 15. The full variable domain, completed using reference TRBV28 and TRBJ2-1, is DVKVTQSSRYLVKRTGEKVFLECVQDMDHENMFWYRQDPGLGLRLIYFSYDVKMKEKGDIPEGYSVSREKKERFSLILESASTNQTSMYLCATSGADRVGNEQFFGPGTRLTVL.